Reported below is one T cell receptor beta chain. The antigen remains unidentified. The sample belongs to a study of T-cell memory formation after mild COVID-19. Study in general: TCR clusters largely stayed donor specific.

V shed 6 bases and J shed 6 bases, with 9 bases lying between them. This CDR3 comprises 12 residues. CDR1 MNHEY and CDR2 SMNVEV come from the germline V gene (reference sequence). TCRdb processed the 5' RACE reads anew with MiXCR; each CDR3 protein has one entry. This table holds fewer than 200,000 distinct CDR3 sequences, 15% to 20% found once. Study-wide points: CD4/CD8 balance held among clones contracting day 15 to 85, and later expanders leaned CD4+. Cross-reactive memory appears to have joined, as suggested by some responding clones showing up in pre-infection memory.

The clonotype was recovered from a man between 18 and 35 years old who had mild COVID-19 (a few samples of this study predate the infection). Cell type and time point are not known. The gene calls are TRBV27 and TRBJ1-5; no definite D call. Sequencing was carried out using PBMCs or a T cell subset sorted from them (not recorded which). For the CDR3, the DNA is TGTGCCAGCAGCCTCCGGGTTCAGCCCCAGCATTTT. This gives the protein CASSLRVQPQHF.